This passage covers 16 T cell receptor beta chains from one sample sequenced in a study of glioma-infiltrating T cells after dendritic cell vaccination. TCRdb's copy holds only in-frame clones and misses some; the assay was immunoSEQ multiplex PCR. The sample has over 90,000 clones, roughly four fifths seen once. The sample here was blood, taken before dendritic cell vaccination. The receptors stem from a human donor with glioblastoma.

V is TRBV11-2 and J is TRBJ1-1; tentative D call: TRBD1 (5 bases). The germline V and J ends were trimmed by 1 base and 1 base, with 16 bases remaining between them. Per germline, CDR1 SGHAT and CDR2 FQNNGV. The CDR3 has 17 residues. DNA of the CDR3: TGTGCCAGCAGCTTAGTGGTATCGGGGGTCGGGAACACTGAAGCTTTCTTT. This gives the protein CASSLVVSGVGNTEAFF.

The table lists this clone with a count of one. This sequence joins TRBV28 and TRBJ1-1; tentatively, D is TRBD1 (5 bases). Germline V gene data show CDR1 as MDHEN and CDR2 as SYDVKM. V shed 7 bases and J shed 11 bases, with 14 bases lying between them. The CDR3 spans 11 residues. The CDR3 is CASMNRLVAFF. In DNA, the CDR3 is TGTGCCAGCATGAACAGGCTTGTGGCTTTCTTT.

The chain has TRBV18 and TRBJ2-5; 8 nucleotides align to TRBD2. The CDR3 covers 15 residues. CDR1 and CDR2 from the germline V gene are KGHSH and LQKENI. Unmatched junction bases numbered 4, after V lost 1 base and J lost 3 bases. The CDR3 DNA reads as TGTGCCAGCTCACCACAGCGGGGGCGCGAAGAGACCCAGTACTTC. Amino acids: CASSPQRGREETQYF. Full variable domain (outside the CDR3, taken from reference TRBV18 and TRBJ2-5): NAGVMQNPRHLVRRRGQEARLRCSPMKGHSHVYWYRQLPEEGLKFMVYLQKENIIDESGMPKERFSAEFPKEGPSILRIQQVVRGDSAAYFCASSPQRGREETQYFGPGTRLLVL.

This clone was detected only once. V and J are TRBV25-1 and TRBJ2-3, with D possibly being TRBD1 (7 bases). The CDR3 has 13 residues. Trimming pared 10 bases from V and 5 bases from J, leaving 16 bases between. CDR1 and CDR2 (germline): MGHDK, SYGVNS. For the CDR3, the DNA is TGTGCCATACGCGGGACAGAGGAAGATACGCAGTATTTT. Translating it yields CAIRGTEEDTQYF.

With regard to this clone: Other DNA sequences in this sample translate to the same CDR3. V usage is TRBV5-1 and J usage is TRBJ1-1; D perhaps matches TRBD1 (6 bases). Germline lookup yields CDR1 SGHRS and CDR2 YFSETQ. The V gene lost 1 base and the J gene lost 5 bases, with 9 bases spanning the gap. This CDR3 region has 13 residues. Here the CDR3 DNA reads TGCGCCAGCAGCTTGAGGGGGGGGACTGAAGCTTTCTTT. It codes for CASSLRGGTEAFF.

The CDR3 protein is CASSQEGFLGQGKDGYTF. In DNA form, the CDR3 reads TGCGCCAGCAGCCAAGAAGGATTCCTCGGACAGGGAAAGGATGGCTACACCTTC. This sequence joins TRBV4-3 and TRBJ1-2; 8 bases are shared with TRBD1. CDR1 is LGHNA and CDR2 is YSLEER in the germline V gene. Unmatched junction bases numbered 15, after V lost 0 bases and J lost 6 bases. This CDR3 is 18 amino acids long.

On this clone itself: The sample carries other DNA sequences with the same CDR3. The chain employs TRBV5-4 and TRBJ1-4, with D perhaps matching TRBD1 (6 bases). Trimming took 2 bases from V and 5 from J, leaving 10 bases between them. Germline CDR1 SGHNT, CDR2 YYREEE (reference sequence). The CDR3 has 14 amino acids. CDR3 residues: CASSLGGGNEKLFF. DNA of the CDR3: TGTGCCAGCAGCTTAGGGGGGGGCAATGAAAAACTGTTTTTT.

This clone is medium-sized (0.01 to 0.1%). This rearrangement joins TRBV11-2 to TRBJ1-1; D is uncertain. V lost 2 bases to trimming and J lost 10 bases, with 11 bases between them. The CDR3 loop spans 12 amino acids. Germline CDR1 SGHAT, CDR2 FQNNGV. CDR3 amino acids: CASSLLDGGAFF. CDR3 nucleotide sequence: TGTGCCAGCAGCTTATTAGACGGAGGAGCTTTCTTT.

This chain links TRBV7-2 with TRBJ2-5; TRBD2 agrees at 10 bases. Germline V gene sequence: CDR1 SGHTA, CDR2 FQGNSA. This CDR3 has 16 residues. The junction had 3 bases not matched to a gene; V was cut back by 0 bases and J by 2 bases. The DNA of the CDR3 is TGTGCCAGCAGCTTAGCGGTAGCGGGGGGACAAGAGACCCAGTACTTC. Protein sequence: CASSLAVAGGQETQYF. Full variable domain (remainder filled in from reference TRBV7-2 and TRBJ2-5): GAGVSQSPSNKVTEKGKDVELRCDPISGHTALYWYRQSLGQGLEFLIYFQGNSAPDKSGLPSDRFSAERTGGSVSTLTIQRTQQEDSAVYLCASSLAVAGGQETQYFGPGTRLLVL.

The rearrangement links TRBV5-1 to TRBJ2-1, with 13 bases matching TRBD2. The CDR3 is made up of 16 amino acids. Per germline, CDR1 SGHRS and CDR2 YFSETQ. Germline trimming cut 4 bases from V and 5 bases from J; bases unmatched to any gene: 6. CDR3 sequence: CASSGGLAGENNEQFF. Here the CDR3 DNA reads TGCGCCAGCAGCGGAGGACTAGCGGGGGAAAACAATGAGCAGTTCTTC.

This clone was counted once. The chain recombines TRBV6-5 with TRBJ1-2; TRBD1 is a possible D gene (5 bases). V shed 0 bases and J shed 14 bases, with 19 bases lying between them. Germline V gene sequence: CDR1 MNHEY, CDR2 SVGAGI. This CDR3 has 14 residues. CDR3 sequence: CASSYSGGLGGRTF. CDR3 DNA sequence: TGTGCCAGCAGTTACTCGGGCGGGCTGGGGGGTCGGACCTTC.

J is TRBJ1-2 and V is TRBV4-1; D might be TRBD1 (6 bases). V was trimmed by 1 base and J by 6 bases, leaving 15 bases between them. The CDR3 sequence is 15 residues long. Germline-derived CDR1 and CDR2 are MGHRA and YSYEKL. The CDR3 nucleotides read TGCGCCAGCAGCCAAGCTTCCGGGACACATAATGGCTACACCTTC. This gives the protein CASSQASGTHNGYTF.

The chain carries TRBV21-1 and TRBJ2-7; the table's D call TRBD1 went unverified against the DNA. TRBV21-1 is tagged as a pseudogene. CDR3 length: 15 residues. The CDR3: CASSKVTGGPYEQYF. The CDR3 nucleotides are TGTGCCAGCAGCAAAGTGACAGGGGGGCCCTACGAGCAGTACTTC.

This clone occurred a few times. The rearrangement uses TRBV18 and TRBJ2-7, with D possibly being TRBD1 (6 bases). There are 17 residues in the CDR3. Deletions cut 1 base from V and 6 bases from J, with 22 bases between. Germline V gene lookup returns CDR1 KGHSH and CDR2 LQKENI. The CDR3 sequence: CASSPRTETLQFGEQYF. CDR3 DNA: TGTGCCAGCTCACCACGGACAGAAACACTACAATTCGGCGAGCAGTACTTC.

This chain links TRBV5-4 with TRBJ2-7, with TRBD1 matching 8 bases. The CDR3 loop spans 14 amino acids. The V gene end was trimmed by 5 bases and the J gene end by 1 base; junction bases not matched to a gene: 5. Germline V gene lookup returns CDR1 SGHNT and CDR2 YYREEE (reference sequence). The chain's CDR3 is CASSFDRGSYEQYF. In DNA form, the CDR3 reads TGTGCCAGCAGTTTCGACAGGGGATCCTACGAGCAGTACTTC.

The chain employs TRBV2 and TRBJ1-2, with 7 bases fitting TRBD1. V lost 2 bases, J lost 8 bases, and 8 bases stayed unmatched. The CDR3 loop spans 14 amino acids. The germline V gene encodes CDR1 SNHLY and CDR2 FYNNEI. The CDR3 nucleotides read TGTGCCAGCAGTGAAAATGGGCCAGGGGGAGGCTACACCTTC. The encoded protein is CASSENGPGGGYTF.